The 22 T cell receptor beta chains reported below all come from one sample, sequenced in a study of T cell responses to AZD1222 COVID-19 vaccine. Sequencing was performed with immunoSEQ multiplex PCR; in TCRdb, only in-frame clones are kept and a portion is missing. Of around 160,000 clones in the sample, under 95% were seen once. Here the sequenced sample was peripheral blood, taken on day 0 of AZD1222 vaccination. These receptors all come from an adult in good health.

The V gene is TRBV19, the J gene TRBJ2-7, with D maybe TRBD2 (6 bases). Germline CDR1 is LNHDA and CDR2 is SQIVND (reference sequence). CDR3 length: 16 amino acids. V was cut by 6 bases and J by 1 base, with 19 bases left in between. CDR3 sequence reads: CASSNARDLNSYEQYF. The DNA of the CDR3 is TGTGCCAGTAGCAACGCCCGGGACTTGAATTCCTACGAGCAGTACTTC. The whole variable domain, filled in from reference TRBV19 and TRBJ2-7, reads DGGITQSPKYLFRKEGQNVTLSCEQNLNHDAMYWYRQDPGQGLRLIYYSQIVNDFQKGDIAEGYSVSREKKESFPLTVTSAQKNPTAFYLCASSNARDLNSYEQYFGPGTRLTVT.

CDR3 sequence reads: CASSGFSGGGTDTQYF. The CDR3 DNA reads TGTGCCAGCAGTGGGTTTAGCGGGGGGGGCACAGATACGCAGTATTTT. The rearrangement uses TRBV6-1 and TRBJ2-3; the match to TRBD2 covers 11 bases. The J segment lost 1 base and the V segment lost 4 bases, leaving 4 bases of the junction unmatched. The CDR3 extends over 16 amino acids. Germline V lookup: CDR1 MNHNS, CDR2 SASEGT.

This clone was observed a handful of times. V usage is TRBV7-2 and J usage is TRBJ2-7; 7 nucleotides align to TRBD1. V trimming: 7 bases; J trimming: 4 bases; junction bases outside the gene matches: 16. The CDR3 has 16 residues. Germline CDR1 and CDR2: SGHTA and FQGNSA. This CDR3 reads CASTLTGTALSYEQYF. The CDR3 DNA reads TGTGCCAGCACCTTGACCGGGACAGCACTATCGTACGAGCAGTACTTC.

The CDR3 DNA reads TGTGCCAGCAGCCCCGTGACAGGGTATAATGGCTACACCTTC. This translates into CASSPVTGYNGYTF. The J gene is TRBJ1-2, the V gene TRBV11-2; 7 bases agree with TRBD1. Germline V CDR1 and CDR2: SGHAT, FQNNGV. J lost 6 bases, V lost 5 bases, and 9 bases had no gene match. The CDR3 covers 14 residues.

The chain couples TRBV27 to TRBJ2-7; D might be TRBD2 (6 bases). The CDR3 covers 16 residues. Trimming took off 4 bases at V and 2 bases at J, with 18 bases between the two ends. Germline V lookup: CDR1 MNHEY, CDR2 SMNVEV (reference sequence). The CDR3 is CASSSPLAGGTYEQYF. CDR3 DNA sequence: TGTGCCAGCAGTTCCCCCCTAGCTGGAGGGACCTACGAGCAGTACTTC.

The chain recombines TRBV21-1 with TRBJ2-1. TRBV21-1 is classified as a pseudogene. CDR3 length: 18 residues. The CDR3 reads CASSNSLAVRAGYNEQFF. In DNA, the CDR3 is TGTGCCAGCAGCAATTCCTTGGCCGTTCGGGCAGGCTACAATGAGCAGTTCTTC.

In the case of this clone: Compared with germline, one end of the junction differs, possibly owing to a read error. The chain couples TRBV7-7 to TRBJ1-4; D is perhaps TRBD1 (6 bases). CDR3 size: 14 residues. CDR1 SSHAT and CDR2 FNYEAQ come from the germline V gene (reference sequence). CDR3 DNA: TGTGCTAGCAGATACAGGGCGACTAATGAAAAACTGTTTTTT. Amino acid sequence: CASRYRATNEKLFF.

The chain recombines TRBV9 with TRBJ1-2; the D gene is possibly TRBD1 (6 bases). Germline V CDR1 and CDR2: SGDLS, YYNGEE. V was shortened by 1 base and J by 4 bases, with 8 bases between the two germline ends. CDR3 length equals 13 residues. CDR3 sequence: CASSVSDSYGYTF. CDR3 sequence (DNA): TGTGCCAGCAGCGTATCGGACAGCTATGGCTACACCTTC.

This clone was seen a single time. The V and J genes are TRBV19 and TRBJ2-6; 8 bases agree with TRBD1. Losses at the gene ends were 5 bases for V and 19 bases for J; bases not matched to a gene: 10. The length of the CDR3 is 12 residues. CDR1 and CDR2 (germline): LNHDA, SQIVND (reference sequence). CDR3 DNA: TGTGCCAGTAGTGGGAGGACAGGGTGCCCAACTTTC. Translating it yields CASSGRTGCPTF.

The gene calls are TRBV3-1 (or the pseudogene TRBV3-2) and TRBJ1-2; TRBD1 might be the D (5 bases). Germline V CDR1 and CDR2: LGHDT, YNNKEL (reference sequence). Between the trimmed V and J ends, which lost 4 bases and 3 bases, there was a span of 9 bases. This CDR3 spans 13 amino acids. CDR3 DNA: TGTGCCAGCAGCCCGTGGGGGGACTATGGCTACACCTTC. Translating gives CASSPWGDYGYTF.

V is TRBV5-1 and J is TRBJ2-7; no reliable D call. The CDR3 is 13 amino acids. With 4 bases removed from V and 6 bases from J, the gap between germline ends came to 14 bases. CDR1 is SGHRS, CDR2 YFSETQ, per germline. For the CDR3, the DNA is TGCGCCAGCAGCACAGAATATTCCCCCGAGCAGTACTTC. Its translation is CASSTEYSPEQYF. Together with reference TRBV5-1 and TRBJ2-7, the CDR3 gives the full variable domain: KAGVTQTPRYLIKTRGQQVTLSCSPISGHRSVSWYQQTPGQGLQFLFEYFSETQRNKGNFPGRFSGRQFSNSRSEMNVSTLELGDSALYLCASSTEYSPEQYFGPGTRLTVT.

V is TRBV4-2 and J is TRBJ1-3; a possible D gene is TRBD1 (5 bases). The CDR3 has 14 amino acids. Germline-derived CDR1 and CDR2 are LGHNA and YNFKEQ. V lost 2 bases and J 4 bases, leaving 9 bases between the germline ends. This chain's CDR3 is CASSQQGPGNTIYF. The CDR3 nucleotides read TGTGCCAGCAGCCAACAGGGTCCCGGAAACACCATATATTTT.

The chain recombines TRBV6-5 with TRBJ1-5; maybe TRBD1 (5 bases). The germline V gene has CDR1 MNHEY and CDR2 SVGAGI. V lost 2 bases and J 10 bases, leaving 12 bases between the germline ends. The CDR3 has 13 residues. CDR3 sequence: CASSYNQGYPQHF. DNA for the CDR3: TGTGCCAGCAGTTACAACCAGGGTTATCCCCAGCATTTT.

CDR3 coding DNA: TGTGCCAGCAGCTTGGATGAAGCTTTCTTT. This encodes CASSLDEAFF. The chain is built from TRBV7-9 and TRBJ1-1; D gene uncertain. V shed 3 bases and J shed 7 bases, with 3 bases lying between them. The CDR3 spans 10 residues. Per germline, CDR1 SEHNR and CDR2 FQNEAQ (reference sequence).

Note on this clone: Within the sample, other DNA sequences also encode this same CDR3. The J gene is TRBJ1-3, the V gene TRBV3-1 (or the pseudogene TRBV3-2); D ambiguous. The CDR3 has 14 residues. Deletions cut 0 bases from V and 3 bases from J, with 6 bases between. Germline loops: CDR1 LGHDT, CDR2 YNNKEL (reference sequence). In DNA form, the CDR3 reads TGTGCCAGCAGCCAAGAATCCAGTGGAAACACCATATATTTT. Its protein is CASSQESSGNTIYF.

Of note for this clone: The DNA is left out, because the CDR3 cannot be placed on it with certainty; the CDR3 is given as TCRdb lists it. CDR3 region: CASSSVGQGAFYTF. The chain joins TRBV5-4 to TRBJ1-2; the table assigns TRBD1, which was not confirmed against the DNA. The CDR3 spans 14 amino acids, including both terminal residues. Germline loops: CDR1 SGHNT, CDR2 YYREEE (reference sequence).

The CDR3 here is CASNPAQREVPGYEQYF. Here the CDR3 DNA reads TGTGCCAGCAATCCCGCCCAGCGGGAGGTGCCAGGCTACGAGCAGTACTTC. The chain is built from TRBV7-9 and TRBJ2-7; 9 bases map to TRBD2. V shed 7 bases and J 3 bases; nucleotides not matched to a gene: 16. Germline assignment: CDR1 SEHNR and CDR2 FQNEAQ (reference sequence). The CDR3 has 17 amino acids.

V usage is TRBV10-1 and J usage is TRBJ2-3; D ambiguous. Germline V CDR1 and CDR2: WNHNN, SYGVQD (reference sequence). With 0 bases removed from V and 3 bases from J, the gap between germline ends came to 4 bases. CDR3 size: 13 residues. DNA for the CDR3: TGCGCCAGCAGTGAGTCGACGACAGATACGCAGTATTTT. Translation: CASSESTTDTQYF.

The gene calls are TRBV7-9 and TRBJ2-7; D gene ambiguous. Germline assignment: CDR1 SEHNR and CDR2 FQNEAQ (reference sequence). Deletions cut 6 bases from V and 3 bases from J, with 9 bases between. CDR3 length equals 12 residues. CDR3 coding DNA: TGTGCCAGCAGTCGTGCTCTCTACGAGCAGTACTTC. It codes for CASSRALYEQYF.

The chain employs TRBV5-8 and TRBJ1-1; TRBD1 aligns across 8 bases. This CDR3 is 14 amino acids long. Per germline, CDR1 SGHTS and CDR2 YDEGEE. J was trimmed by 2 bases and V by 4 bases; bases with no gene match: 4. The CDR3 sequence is CASSLTGANTEAFF. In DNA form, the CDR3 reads TGTGCCAGCAGCCTGACAGGGGCTAACACTGAAGCTTTCTTT.

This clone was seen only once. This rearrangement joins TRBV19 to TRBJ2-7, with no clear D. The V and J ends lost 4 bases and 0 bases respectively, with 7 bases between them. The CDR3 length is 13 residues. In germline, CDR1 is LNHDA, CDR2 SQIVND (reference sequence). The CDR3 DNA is TGTGCCAGTAGTAGGTCTAACTCCTACGAGCAGTACTTC. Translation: CASSRSNSYEQYF.

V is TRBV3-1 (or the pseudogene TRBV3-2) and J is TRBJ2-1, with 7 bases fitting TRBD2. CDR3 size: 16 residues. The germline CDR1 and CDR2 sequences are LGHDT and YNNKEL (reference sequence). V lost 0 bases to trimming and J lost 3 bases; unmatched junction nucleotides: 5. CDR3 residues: CASSQEEGLNYNEQFF. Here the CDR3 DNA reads TGTGCCAGCAGCCAAGAGGAGGGACTAAACTACAATGAGCAGTTCTTC.